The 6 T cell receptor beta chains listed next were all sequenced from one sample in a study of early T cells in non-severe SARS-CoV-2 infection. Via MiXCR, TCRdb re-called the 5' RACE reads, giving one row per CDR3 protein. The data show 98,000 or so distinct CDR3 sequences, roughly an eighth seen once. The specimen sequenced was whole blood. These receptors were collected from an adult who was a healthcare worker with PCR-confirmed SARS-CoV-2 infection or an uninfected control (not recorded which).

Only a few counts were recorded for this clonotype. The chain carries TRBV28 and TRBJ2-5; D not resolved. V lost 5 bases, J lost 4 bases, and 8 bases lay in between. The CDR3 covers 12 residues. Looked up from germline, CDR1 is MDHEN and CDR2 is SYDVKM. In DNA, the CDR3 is TGTGCCAGCAGTCCACACAGAGAGACCCAGTACTTC. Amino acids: CASSPHRETQYF.

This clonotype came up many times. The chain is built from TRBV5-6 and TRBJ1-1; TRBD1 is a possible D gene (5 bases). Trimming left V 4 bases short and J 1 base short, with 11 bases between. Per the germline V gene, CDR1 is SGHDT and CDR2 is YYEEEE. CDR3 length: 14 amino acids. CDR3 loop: CASSVGHSNTEAFF. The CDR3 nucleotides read TGTGCCAGCAGCGTAGGACACTCGAACACTGAAGCTTTCTTT.

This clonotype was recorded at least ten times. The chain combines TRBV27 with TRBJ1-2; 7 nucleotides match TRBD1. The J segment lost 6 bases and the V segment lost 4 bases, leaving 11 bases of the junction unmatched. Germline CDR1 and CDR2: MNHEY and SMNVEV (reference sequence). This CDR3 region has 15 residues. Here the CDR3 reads CASSSPWDSRNGYTF. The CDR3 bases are TGTGCCAGCAGTTCACCGTGGGACAGTCGAAATGGCTACACCTTC.

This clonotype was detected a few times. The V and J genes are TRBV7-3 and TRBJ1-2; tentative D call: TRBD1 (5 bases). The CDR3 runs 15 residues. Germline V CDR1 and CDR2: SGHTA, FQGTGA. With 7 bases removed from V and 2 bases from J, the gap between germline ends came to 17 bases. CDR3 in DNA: TGTGCCAGCACCAGCGGGTCAGGGAGAAACTATGGCTACACCTTC. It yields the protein CASTSGSGRNYGYTF.

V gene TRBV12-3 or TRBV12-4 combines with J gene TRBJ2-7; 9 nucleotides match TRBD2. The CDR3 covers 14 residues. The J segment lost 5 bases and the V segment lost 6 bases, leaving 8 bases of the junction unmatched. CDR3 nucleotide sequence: TGTGCCAGCAGGCCCCTGGCGGGAGGGGACGAGCAGTACTTC. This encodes CASRPLAGGDEQYF.

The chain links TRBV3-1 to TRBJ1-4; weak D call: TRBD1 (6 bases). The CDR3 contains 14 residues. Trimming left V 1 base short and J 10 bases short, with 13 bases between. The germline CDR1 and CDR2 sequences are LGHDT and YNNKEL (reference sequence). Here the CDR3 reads CASSQGTGIGKLFF. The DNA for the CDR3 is TGTGCCAGCAGCCAAGGAACAGGGATAGGAAAACTGTTTTTT.